Listed below are T cell receptor beta chains from one sample, sequenced in a study of blood T cells in healthy people across ages. TCRdb used MiXCR to reprocess the 5' RACE reads, holding one entry per CDR3 protein. In the table there are fewer than 950,000 distinct CDR3 sequences, around 34% of which are singletons. Sequenced input: blood. The receptor set was obtained from a man aged 18 to 35 in good health. Both conserved end residues are part of each CDR3. The order of the fields is V gene, clone size, D gene, J gene, CDR3 DNA, CDR3 protein. A D gene is named only where the DNA matches it firmly. Not all rows give a size; the values are once, few, many and, for expanded clones, a class.

v_gene: TRBV12-3/TRBV12-4; abundance: NA; d_gene: TRBD1; j_gene: TRBJ2-7; CDR3nt: TGTGCCAGCACCGCAGGGGGCTACAGCTCCTACAATGAGCAGTACTTC; CDR3aa: CASTAGGYSSYNEQYF
v_gene: TRBV7-9; abundance: NA; d_gene: NA; j_gene: TRBJ2-6; CDR3nt: TGTGCCAGCAGCCACCTCAGGGGCGGGGTAGTAGGCAGCCAACTCCTGACTTTC; CDR3aa: CASSHLRGGVVGSQLLTF
v_gene: TRBV5-5; abundance: NA; d_gene: TRBD2; j_gene: TRBJ2-5; CDR3nt: TGTGCCAGCAGCTTGTGGACTAGCGGGGCCTCAAAGACCCAGTACTTC; CDR3aa: CASSLWTSGASKTQYF
v_gene: TRBV7-2; abundance: many; d_gene: TRBD2; j_gene: TRBJ2-3; CDR3nt: TGTGCCAGCAGCTTAGCTAGCGGGGGAAATACGCAGTATTTT; CDR3aa: CASSLASGGNTQYF
v_gene: TRBV7-7; abundance: few; d_gene: NA; j_gene: TRBJ2-7; CDR3nt: TGTGCTAGCAGCTTAGCGGCCACCGGCTACAATGAGCAGTACTTC; CDR3aa: CASSLAATGYNEQYF
v_gene: TRBV6-5; abundance: NA; d_gene: NA; j_gene: TRBJ2-7; CDR3nt: TGTGCCAGCAGTTACGCCAGCAGCTCCTACGAGCAGTACTTC; CDR3aa: CASSYASSSYEQYF
v_gene: TRBV12-3/TRBV12-4; abundance: many; d_gene: NA; j_gene: TRBJ2-4; CDR3nt: TGTGCCAGCAGTCCGAGTACTAGCAACATTCAGTACTTC; CDR3aa: CASSPSTSNIQYF
v_gene: TRBV4-2; abundance: NA; d_gene: TRBD1; j_gene: TRBJ1-5; CDR3nt: TGTGCCAGCAGCCCATCCCCGGGACAGGTCAATCAGCCCCAGCATTTT; CDR3aa: CASSPSPGQVNQPQHF
v_gene: TRBV10-3; abundance: NA; d_gene: NA; j_gene: TRBJ2-3; CDR3nt: TGTGCCATCAGTCCAGGTAGCACAGATACGCAGTATTTT; CDR3aa: CAISPGSTDTQYF
v_gene: TRBV7-2; abundance: NA; d_gene: NA; j_gene: TRBJ2-5; CDR3nt: TGTGCCAGCAGCTTAGCCTCGGACGGAGAGACCCAGTACTTC; CDR3aa: CASSLASDGETQYF
v_gene: TRBV12-3/TRBV12-4; abundance: NA; d_gene: TRBD2; j_gene: TRBJ2-3; CDR3nt: TGTGCCAGCAGCCCTATGGGCGGGGGGGGCACAGATACGCAGTATTTT; CDR3aa: CASSPMGGGGTDTQYF
v_gene: TRBV5-1; abundance: many; d_gene: NA; j_gene: TRBJ2-3; CDR3nt: TGCGCCAGCAGCCCGACTCCAGTAGGGACTAGCACAGATACGCAGTATTTT; CDR3aa: CASSPTPVGTSTDTQYF
v_gene: TRBV10-3; abundance: few; d_gene: NA; j_gene: TRBJ1-2; CDR3nt: TGTGCCATCAGTGATAGTCCTCACTGGGGCTACACCTTC; CDR3aa: CAISDSPHWGYTF
v_gene: TRBV11-2; abundance: NA; d_gene: NA; j_gene: TRBJ2-2; CDR3nt: TGTGCCAGCACCCTTCATGGGGGAACCGGGGAGCTGTTTTTT; CDR3aa: CASTLHGGTGELFF
v_gene: TRBV7-6; abundance: many; d_gene: NA; j_gene: TRBJ2-3; CDR3nt: TGTGCCAGCACCCTCGGTGGGCTCCCTGCCGCAGATACGCAGTATTTT; CDR3aa: CASTLGGLPAADTQYF
v_gene: TRBV6-2/TRBV6-3; abundance: NA; d_gene: NA; j_gene: TRBJ2-3; CDR3nt: TGTGCCAGCAGTTACCTGGGGGTTGTGGGCACAGATACGCAGTATTTT; CDR3aa: CASSYLGVVGTDTQYF
v_gene: TRBV5-1; abundance: NA; d_gene: TRBD2; j_gene: TRBJ2-1; CDR3nt: TGCGCCAGCAGCTTTAACCGTCAGGGGACTAGCGGGAGGGCTGAGCAGTTCTTC; CDR3aa: CASSFNRQGTSGRAEQFF
v_gene: TRBV15; abundance: many; d_gene: NA; j_gene: TRBJ1-5; CDR3nt: TGTGCCACCAGCAGCTCAGGGGCCTTCAGTCAGCCCCAGCATTTT; CDR3aa: CATSSSGAFSQPQHF
v_gene: TRBV9; abundance: few; d_gene: TRBD1; j_gene: TRBJ1-2; CDR3nt: TGTGCCAGCAGAGCCGGGACAGGGGGTTTCGATAACTATGGCTACACCTTC; CDR3aa: CASRAGTGGFDNYGYTF
v_gene: TRBV5-1; abundance: many; d_gene: NA; j_gene: TRBJ1-1; CDR3nt: TGCGCCAGCAGCTCGGGGGACACTGAAGCTTTCTTT; CDR3aa: CASSSGDTEAFF
v_gene: TRBV6-5; abundance: NA; d_gene: NA; j_gene: TRBJ1-2; CDR3nt: TGTGCCAGCAGGCCGGCAGGGCGACCGTCGGGCTACACCTTC; CDR3aa: CASRPAGRPSGYTF
v_gene: TRBV4-1; abundance: few; d_gene: NA; j_gene: TRBJ1-1; CDR3nt: TGCGCCAGCAGCCAAGACGGACGGTGGAACACTGAAGCTTTCTTT; CDR3aa: CASSQDGRWNTEAFF
v_gene: TRBV5-1; abundance: few; d_gene: NA; j_gene: TRBJ1-2; CDR3nt: TGCGCCAGCAGGACGGCCCTCGGGGGCTACACCTTC; CDR3aa: CASRTALGGYTF
v_gene: TRBV7-2; abundance: many; d_gene: NA; j_gene: TRBJ2-3; CDR3nt: TGTGCCAGCAGCTTAGGCTGGACCGTTAGAGATACGCAGTATTTT; CDR3aa: CASSLGWTVRDTQYF
v_gene: TRBV4-1; abundance: NA; d_gene: NA; j_gene: TRBJ2-1; CDR3nt: TGCGCCAGCAGCCTCCAGACGGCGCCGAGCTCCTACAATGAGCAGTTCTTC; CDR3aa: CASSLQTAPSSYNEQFF
v_gene: TRBV7-3; abundance: NA; d_gene: TRBD2; j_gene: TRBJ2-7; CDR3nt: TGTGCCAGCAGCTTAACGGGGGGGGTCTACAATGAGCAGTACTTC; CDR3aa: CASSLTGGVYNEQYF
v_gene: TRBV12-3/TRBV12-4; abundance: NA; d_gene: NA; j_gene: TRBJ2-1; CDR3nt: TGTGCCAGCAACAACTACAATGAGCAGTTCTTC; CDR3aa: CASNNYNEQFF
v_gene: TRBV6-6; abundance: NA; d_gene: NA; j_gene: TRBJ1-5; CDR3nt: TGTGCCAGCAGTTCCCCCCAGGGGAGCAATCAGCCCCAGCATTTT; CDR3aa: CASSSPQGSNQPQHF
v_gene: TRBV29-1; abundance: many; d_gene: NA; j_gene: TRBJ2-3; CDR3nt: TGCAGCGTCAGTCCGGGACTCAACACAGATACGCAGTATTTT; CDR3aa: CSVSPGLNTDTQYF
v_gene: TRBV20-1; abundance: few; d_gene: TRBD1; j_gene: TRBJ1-5; CDR3nt: TGCAGTGCTCTGACCCGACAGGGGTCAGATCAGCCCCAGCATTTT; CDR3aa: CSALTRQGSDQPQHF
v_gene: TRBV7-3; abundance: few; d_gene: NA; j_gene: TRBJ2-1; CDR3nt: TGTGCCAGCAGCCCCCGGGTCCGATCCATCGATGAGCAGTTCTTC; CDR3aa: CASSPRVRSIDEQFF